The entry that follows covers one TCR beta chain sequence. The data originate from a study of shared clonotypes between healthy human individuals. Sequenced by immunoSEQ multiplex PCR; TCRdb stores in-frame clones only, minus some. Of 2 million to 2.5 million clones listed, 80% to 95% were seen once; the top ten hold around 0.4%. V dropped 2 bases and J dropped 15 bases, with 26 bases sitting between them. The CDR3 has 16 residues. CDR1 is LGHNA and CDR2 is YSLEER in the germline V gene. The gene calls are TRBV4-3 and TRBJ2-4; D gene uncertain. Material: naive CD4+ T cells from PBMCs. Subset reported: CD45RA+ positively selected. The TCR originated in a man aged 18 to 29 in good health. Some clones in this sample may be carry-over from other donors' samples. The CDR3 DNA sequence: TGCGCCAGCAGCCAAAGAATGACGGCCCTAGATTTCCTCCTGTACTTC. This translates into CASSQRMTALDFLLYF.